One T cell receptor (beta chain) is described in this entry. This specimen comes from a study of blood T cell repertoires in COVID-19. Overall study context: Material from acute and convalescent COVID-19 was sourced from the United States, Italy and Spain.

Participants spanned ages about 18 to 100 years and resided in 20 to 30 US areas. Per the original data handling: Amplification with reference gene primers provided the estimates of nucleated cell counts. Clones were read by immunoSEQ multiplex PCR, and TCRdb kept only the in-frame ones, dropping some. V and J calls and clone size are given by that table; D and trimming were obtained from the DNA. The sample lists roughly 260,000 clones, approximately 83% seen once, with about 1.9% in the top ten. The sample was PBMCs or T cells enriched from blood (not recorded which). The receptor comes from a woman aged 45-60 years who had recovered from COVID-19.

The CDR3 loop is CASSRQPPNYGYTF. In DNA, the CDR3 is TGTGCCAGCAGTAGACAGCCCCCCAACTATGGCTACACCTTC. J is TRBJ1-2 and V is TRBV6-2 or TRBV6-3; perhaps TRBD1 as D (5 bases). This CDR3 is 14 amino acids long. Trimming shortened V by 5 bases and J by 2 bases, and 12 bases separated the two germline ends. Germline-derived CDR1 and CDR2 are MNHEY and SVGEGT.